The 11 T cell receptor beta chains reported below all come from one sample, sequenced in a study of blood T cell repertoires in COVID-19. The data were produced by immunoSEQ multiplex PCR, yet TCRdb's version contains in-frame clones alone and is incomplete. Found here are 85,000 to 100,000 clones, 75% to 90% of them singletons; the top ten hold less than 9%. The source material was peripheral blood. The receptors shown here come from a man in his sixties with acute or convalescent COVID-19.

The chain recombines TRBV5-1 with TRBJ1-1; 10 bases match TRBD1. CDR1 is SGHRS and CDR2 is YFSETQ in the germline V gene. With 4 bases clipped from V and 5 bases from J, the junction kept 8 bases outside the gene matches. The CDR3 loop spans 15 amino acids. CDR3 nucleotide sequence: TGCGCCAGCAGCCGAGGACCGGGACAGGGGACTGAAGCTTTCTTT. This encodes CASSRGPGQGTEAFF.

This chain joins TRBV5-4 and TRBJ1-4; D gene ambiguous. Per germline, CDR1 SGHNT and CDR2 YYREEE (reference sequence). This CDR3 region has 14 residues. V was shortened by 0 bases and J by 8 bases, with 11 bases between the two germline ends. The CDR3 sequence: CASSLGAREEKLFF. CDR3 bases: TGTGCCAGCAGCTTGGGGGCGCGCGAGGAAAAACTGTTTTTT.

This rearrangement joins TRBV9 to TRBJ1-2, with 8 bases matching TRBD1. In germline, CDR1 is SGDLS, CDR2 YYNGEE. With V trimmed by 3 bases and J by 1 base, 8 bases remained unmatched. This CDR3 is 16 amino acids long. In DNA, the CDR3 is TGTGCCAGCAGCGGATCGACAGGGGAAAATAACTATGGCTACACCTTC. This encodes CASSGSTGENNYGYTF.

The V call is TRBV18, the J call TRBJ1-5, with 8 bases identical to TRBD1. CDR1 is KGHSH, CDR2 LQKENI, per germline. Unmatched junction bases numbered 7, after V lost 4 bases and J lost 5 bases. The CDR3 consists of 15 residues. The CDR3, as DNA: TGTGCCAGCTCACAAAGCAGGGGGCACGATCAGCCCCAGCATTTT. Translated, it gives CASSQSRGHDQPQHF.

The chain uses TRBV4-1 and TRBJ2-1; maybe TRBD2 (5 bases). Germline V gives CDR1 MGHRA, CDR2 YSYEKL. V gave up 0 bases and J gave up 2 bases, with 14 bases separating them. This CDR3 region has 17 residues. CDR3 DNA sequence: TGCGCCAGCAGCCAAGAAGGAGGCGGCAGCGCCTACAATGAGCAGTTCTTC. It yields the protein CASSQEGGGSAYNEQFF.

This clone was counted a single time. V and J are TRBV4-1 and TRBJ2-3, with TRBD2 matching 9 bases. J gave up 5 bases and V 0 bases, and 12 bases lay outside the gene matches. CDR3 length: 18 amino acids. The germline CDR1 and CDR2 sequences are MGHRA and YSYEKL. The CDR3 DNA sequence: TGCGCCAGCAGCCAAGATCTCTTTCTGCGGGAGGGCCAAGATACGCAGTATTTT. This gives the protein CASSQDLFLREGQDTQYF.

The chain is built from TRBV5-1 and TRBJ2-1; TRBD2 matches at 7 bases. Germline V gives CDR1 SGHRS, CDR2 YFSETQ. Unmatched junction bases numbered 10, after V lost 4 bases and J lost 0 bases. The CDR3 has 17 residues. The CDR3 sequence: CASSPGGERSSYNEQFF. CDR3 coding DNA: TGCGCCAGCAGCCCGGGGGGTGAGCGGAGCTCCTACAATGAGCAGTTCTTC.

The chain has TRBV2 and TRBJ2-7, with D possibly TRBD2 on 5 matching bases. The CDR3 runs to 14 residues. The V gene lost 6 bases and the J gene lost 9 bases, with 21 bases spanning the gap. Germline CDR1 is SNHLY and CDR2 is FYNNEI. CDR3 coding DNA: TGTGCCAGCAGGACGGGATTAGCCGGTCTTGCGCAGTACTTC. This codes for CASRTGLAGLAQYF.

This chain uses TRBV6-2 or TRBV6-3 with TRBJ1-6, with 7 nucleotides matching TRBD1. J gave up 10 bases and V 5 bases, and 8 bases lay outside the gene matches. Germline values: CDR1 MNHEY, CDR2 SVGEGT. This CDR3 contains 14 residues. CDR3 loop: CASSLTGIGSPLHF. In DNA form, the CDR3 reads TGTGCCAGCAGTCTGACAGGGATAGGATCACCCCTCCACTTT.

The V call is TRBV9, the J call TRBJ2-3; 8 positions match TRBD2. Per the germline V gene, CDR1 is SGDLS and CDR2 is YYNGEE. J lost 4 bases, V lost 4 bases, and 11 bases had no gene match. The CDR3 length is 16 residues. CDR3 region: CASSFKSSGGSDTQYF. Here the CDR3 DNA reads TGTGCCAGCAGCTTCAAGTCAAGCGGGGGATCAGATACGCAGTATTTT.

This clone was observed a handful of times. The chain recombines TRBV5-5 with TRBJ1-1; D may be TRBD1 (6 bases). CDR1 is SGHKS and CDR2 is YYEKEE in the germline V gene (reference sequence). Trimming removed 4 bases at V and 5 bases at J, with 21 bases between. CDR3 length equals 16 residues. The CDR3 here is CASSRRPRGSGTEAFF. Here the CDR3 DNA reads TGTGCCAGCAGCCGAAGACCCAGGGGCTCGGGAACTGAAGCTTTCTTT.